This T cell receptor beta chain was obtained from a study of cytomegalovirus exposure and HLA in healthy donors. Findings and limits, study-wide: Reportedly, fewer N-insertions than the approximately 600-donor mean appeared in an Asian-associated ancestry cluster in a later analysis.

This clone has only a few counts. Its cognate antigen is unknown. CDR1 and CDR2 from the germline V gene are SGHDT and YYEEEE. V was pared by 1 base and J by 2 bases, with 9 bases between. There are 15 residues in the CDR3. PCR was performed using 60 Vbeta and 13 Jbeta primers. Per the study methods: An analysis that came later counted 80 million or so unique TCR beta chains, 10 million to 11 million shared. Measured with immunoSEQ multiplex PCR; TCRdb has only the in-frame clones, and not every one. The V and J calls and the clone size are those of that table, but D and trimming were determined from the DNA. The sample records 200,000 or so clones, around 81% being singletons.

This sequence joins TRBV5-6 and TRBJ2-2; D not resolved. The origin of this receptor is a woman aged 18-29 years in good health and CMV-seropositive. Sample: PBMCs. The CDR3 DNA reads TGTGCCAGCAGCTTGTATCCGGGTAACACCGGGGAGCTGTTTTTT. Translation: CASSLYPGNTGELFF.